A single sample gave rise to the 29 T cell receptor beta chains below, sequenced in a study of cytomegalovirus exposure and HLA in healthy donors. This PCR relied on a set of 60 Vbeta primers and 13 Jbeta primers. Method: immunoSEQ multiplex PCR; TCRdb's copy keeps in-frame clones and lacks some. The table shows around 200,000 clones, with 77% occurring only once. Sequencing input: PBMCs. The receptors come from a woman in her sixties in good health and CMV-seropositive.

This rearrangement joins TRBV20-1 to TRBJ1-1, with unresolved D. CDR1 DFQATT and CDR2 SNEGSKA come from the germline V gene (reference sequence). The CDR3 totals 11 residues. Trimming removed 5 bases at V and 3 bases at J, with 7 bases between. The DNA of the CDR3 is TGCAGTGCTCCCTCCGACACTGAAGCTTTCTTT. Translating it yields CSAPSDTEAFF.

The genes are TRBV5-1 and TRBJ2-5; 10 nucleotides align to TRBD1. Germline-derived CDR1 and CDR2 are SGHRS and YFSETQ. The CDR3 spans 15 residues. V was pared by 4 bases and J by 3 bases, with 6 bases of the junction left unmatched. The DNA of the CDR3 is TGCGCCAGCAGCCTTACCGGGACAGGGGAAGAGACCCAGTACTTC. Translated: CASSLTGTGEETQYF. The whole variable domain, remainder taken from reference TRBV5-1 and TRBJ2-5, is KAGVTQTPRYLIKTRGQQVTLSCSPISGHRSVSWYQQTPGQGLQFLFEYFSETQRNKGNFPGRFSGRQFSNSRSEMNVSTLELGDSALYLCASSLTGTGEETQYFGPGTRLLVL.

This clone was counted only a few times. This sequence joins TRBV4-1 and TRBJ1-5; D call uncertain. This CDR3 is 13 amino acids long. V dropped 0 bases and J dropped 14 bases, with 14 bases sitting between them. Germline V gives CDR1 MGHRA, CDR2 YSYEKL. The CDR3, as DNA: TGCGCCAGCAGCCAAGATGGAGGTCGGGCAAAGCATTTT. Translated: CASSQDGGRAKHF.

This clone was picked up a small number of times. V usage is TRBV11-3 and J usage is TRBJ1-2, with TRBD1 matching over 12 bases. This CDR3 has 16 residues. J lost 7 bases, V lost 6 bases, and 12 bases had no gene match. The germline CDR1 and CDR2 sequences are SGHNT and YENEEA. For the CDR3, the DNA is TGTGCCAGCAGTTTTGAAAGGGACAGGGGGCTACCTGGCTACACCTTC. Translation: CASSFERDRGLPGYTF.

The chain carries TRBV5-5 and TRBJ2-5; D gene unclear. The CDR3 is 12 amino acids. Germline-derived CDR1 and CDR2 are SGHKS and YYEKEE (reference sequence). Trimming pared 4 bases from V and 5 bases from J, leaving 9 bases between. The CDR3 coding sequence is TGTGCCAGCAGCAAACAAGCGGAGACCCAGTACTTC. It is translated as CASSKQAETQYF.

Details on this clone: Relative to the germline gene, one junction end is altered; a read error may explain this. The chain couples TRBV7-9 to TRBJ1-1; D uncertain. The length of the CDR3 is 11 residues. Germline V gives CDR1 SEHNR, CDR2 FQNEAQ (reference sequence). For the CDR3, the DNA is TGTTCCAGCAGCTCCCTCCCGGGAGCTTTCTTT. Translating it yields CSSSSLPGAFF.

This chain links TRBV28 with TRBJ1-3; perhaps TRBD1 as D (5 bases). V was shortened by 4 bases and J by 2 bases, with 9 bases between the two germline ends. The CDR3 consists of 14 residues. Germline CDR1 and CDR2: MDHEN and SYDVKM. The CDR3 DNA is TGTGCCAGCAGTTCTGGCAGGGCTGGAAACACCATATATTTT. It specifies CASSSGRAGNTIYF.

The V gene is TRBV7-2, the J gene TRBJ2-3, with TRBD2 matching 11 bases. The CDR3 is made up of 17 amino acids. Trimming took 6 bases from V and 6 from J; bases not matched to a gene: 14. Germline loops: CDR1 SGHTA, CDR2 FQGNSA. The CDR3 sequence: CASRNEIRLAGPDTQYF. For the CDR3, the DNA is TGTGCCAGCAGGAATGAGATTCGACTAGCGGGGCCCGATACGCAGTATTTT.

This clone was observed a handful of times. The rearrangement joins TRBV11-2 to TRBJ1-1; tentatively, D is TRBD1 (6 bases). The CDR3 is made up of 16 amino acids. Trimming shortened V by 1 base and J by 0 bases, and 12 bases separated the two germline ends. Germline CDR1 reads SGHAT; CDR2 reads FQNNGV. The CDR3 DNA reads as TGTGCCAGCAGCTTAGCTTCAGGGGCCATGAACACTGAAGCTTTCTTT. It translates to CASSLASGAMNTEAFF.

The V gene is TRBV5-1, the J gene TRBJ2-7, with D tentatively TRBD1 (5 bases). Trimming stripped 6 bases from V and 2 bases from J, with 12 bases between. Per germline, CDR1 SGHRS and CDR2 YFSETQ. There are 13 residues in the CDR3. CDR3 sequence reads: CASTRDRPYEQYF. Here the CDR3 DNA reads TGCGCCAGCACCCGAGACAGACCCTACGAGCAGTACTTC.

The chain employs TRBV5-1 and TRBJ1-6; a weak D match, TRBD1 (5 bases). This CDR3 contains 15 residues. The V gene's germline CDR1 is SGHRS and CDR2 YFSETQ. The CDR3 sequence is CASTPGPAGISPLHF. The CDR3 DNA reads TGCGCTTCAACCCCAGGGCCGGCCGGAATTTCACCCCTCCACTTT.

The rearrangement joins TRBV6-6 to TRBJ1-1; possible D gene TRBD1, 6 bases. Germline-derived CDR1 and CDR2 are MNHNY and SVGAGI (reference sequence). Trimming removed 0 bases at V and 5 bases at J, with 16 bases between. There are 16 residues in the CDR3. The CDR3 region has the DNA TGTGCCAGCAGTTACTCGTCGGCAGGGGTACGGACTGAAGCTTTCTTT. Residues: CASSYSSAGVRTEAFF.

V usage is TRBV2 and J usage is TRBJ2-1; D gene unclear. Trimming removed 6 bases from V and 4 bases from J, with 4 bases in between. The CDR3 runs 11 residues. Germline V gives CDR1 SNHLY, CDR2 FYNNEI. CDR3 in DNA: TGTGCCAGCAGGGAGTACAATGAGCAGTTCTTC. Its translation is CASREYNEQFF.

This clone was counted between two and nine times. The gene calls are TRBV2 and TRBJ2-3, with D perhaps TRBD1 (5 bases). The V gene lost 4 bases and the J gene lost 2 bases, with 13 bases spanning the gap. The CDR3 has 15 residues. The germline V gene encodes CDR1 SNHLY and CDR2 FYNNEI. This CDR3 is CASSGQQSFTDTQYF. In DNA, the CDR3 is TGTGCCAGCAGTGGACAGCAATCTTTCACAGATACGCAGTATTTT.

This clone showed up just once. The gene calls are TRBV18 and TRBJ1-1; D may be TRBD1 (6 bases). CDR1 is KGHSH and CDR2 is LQKENI in the germline V gene. The V end was cut by 2 bases, the J end by 0 bases, with 10 bases between. The CDR3 length is 15 residues. CDR3 sequence: CASSPLTGMNTEAFF. CDR3 in DNA: TGTGCCAGCTCACCATTGACAGGTATGAACACTGAAGCTTTCTTT.

This sequence joins TRBV5-1 and TRBJ1-1, with 9 nucleotides matching TRBD1. V was pared by 2 bases and J by 0 bases, with 2 bases of the junction left unmatched. The CDR3 has 15 amino acids. The V gene's germline CDR1 is SGHRS and CDR2 YFSETQ. This chain's CDR3 is CASSLGTGLNTEAFF. The CDR3 DNA reads as TGCGCCAGCAGCTTAGGGACAGGGCTGAACACTGAAGCTTTCTTT.

As for this clone: Mismatch with germline at one junction end may stem from a read error. The chain is built from TRBV28 and TRBJ2-5, with TRBD1 matching 7 bases. Judging by the DNA end, TRBJ2-7 fits better; the J call may be wrong. The germline CDR1 and CDR2 sequences are MDHEN and SYDVKM. The CDR3 is 16 residues long. CDR3 loop: CASSSLDRESTYEQYF. DNA of the CDR3: TGTGCTAGCAGTTCGCTAGACAGGGAATCTACCTACGAGCAGTACTTC.

The rearrangement links TRBV5-1 to TRBJ2-3; the match to TRBD2 covers 10 bases. Unmatched junction bases numbered 6, after V lost 4 bases and J lost 4 bases. CDR3 length equals 15 residues. Germline-derived CDR1 and CDR2 are SGHRS and YFSETQ. The DNA of the CDR3 is TGCGCCAGCAGCACCGGGACTAGCGTGGCAGATACGCAGTATTTT. This encodes CASSTGTSVADTQYF. Drawing the rest from reference TRBV5-1 and TRBJ2-3, the complete variable domain is KAGVTQTPRYLIKTRGQQVTLSCSPISGHRSVSWYQQTPGQGLQFLFEYFSETQRNKGNFPGRFSGRQFSNSRSEMNVSTLELGDSALYLCASSTGTSVADTQYFGPGTRLTVL.

The chain couples TRBV19 to TRBJ1-5, with D perhaps matching TRBD1 (6 bases). The germline V gene encodes CDR1 LNHDA and CDR2 SQIVND (reference sequence). V was clipped by 3 bases and J by 3 bases, with 9 bases between them. This CDR3 contains 14 residues. The CDR3 DNA sequence: TGTGCCAGTAGTATTGAGGGGGTCAATCAGCCCCAGCATTTT. As protein: CASSIEGVNQPQHF. Full variable domain (remainder filled in from reference TRBV19 and TRBJ1-5): DGGITQSPKYLFRKEGQNVTLSCEQNLNHDAMYWYRQDPGQGLRLIYYSQIVNDFQKGDIAEGYSVSREKKESFPLTVTSAQKNPTAFYLCASSIEGVNQPQHFGDGTRLSIL.

This clone came up a few times. The chain recombines TRBV29-1 with TRBJ1-1; 7 bases map to TRBD1. J was trimmed by 0 bases and V by 4 bases; bases with no gene match: 2. Germline V CDR1 and CDR2: SQVTM, ANQGSEA. The CDR3 sequence is 13 residues long. CDR3 loop: CSVVGQMNTEAFF. The CDR3 DNA reads as TGCAGCGTTGTGGGACAGATGAACACTGAAGCTTTCTTT.

The chain links TRBV5-1 to TRBJ1-5, with 9 positions matching TRBD1. The ends lost 4 bases at V and 6 bases at J; junction bases unmatched: 14. CDR3 size: 17 residues. Germline assignment: CDR1 SGHRS and CDR2 YFSETQ. The CDR3: CASSPGQGGFGGQPQHF. The CDR3 region has the DNA TGCGCCAGCAGCCCGGGACAGGGTGGATTTGGTGGTCAGCCCCAGCATTTT. The full variable domain, rest sourced from reference TRBV5-1 and TRBJ1-5, is KAGVTQTPRYLIKTRGQQVTLSCSPISGHRSVSWYQQTPGQGLQFLFEYFSETQRNKGNFPGRFSGRQFSNSRSEMNVSTLELGDSALYLCASSPGQGGFGGQPQHFGDGTRLSIL.

The genes are TRBV6-1 and TRBJ1-1; TRBD1 agrees at 8 bases. With 11 bases clipped from V and 4 bases from J, the junction kept 15 bases outside the gene matches. Germline-derived CDR1 and CDR2 are MNHNS and SASEGT. This CDR3 spans 15 amino acids. The CDR3 region has the DNA TGTGCCTCCCATTGGGGTTCGGACAGGGCCACTGAAGCTTTCTTT. It specifies CASHWGSDRATEAFF.

The rearrangement links TRBV11-2 to TRBJ2-1; D gene ambiguous. Per the germline V gene, CDR1 is SGHAT and CDR2 is FQNNGV. Trimming cost V 5 bases and J 0 bases, with 14 bases left between them. The CDR3 extends over 16 amino acids. CDR3 DNA sequence: TGTGCCAGCAGCGGCCCCGGCGGAAGCTCCTACAATGAGCAGTTCTTC. Its protein is CASSGPGGSSYNEQFF.

The V gene is TRBV5-1, the J gene TRBJ1-1, with a tentative D call TRBD1 (5 bases). The ends were cut back, 4 bases at V and 1 base at J, with 11 bases in the middle. Germline CDR1 reads SGHRS; CDR2 reads YFSETQ. This CDR3 has 14 residues. CDR3 sequence (DNA): TGCGCCAGCAGCCAACAGACAGAGAACACTGAAGCTTTCTTT. Protein product: CASSQQTENTEAFF.

This clone was recorded only once. This chain joins TRBV11-2 and TRBJ2-5; D might be TRBD2 (6 bases). The closer fit of TRBJ2-7 to the DNA end suggests the J call may be wrong. Germline V lookup: CDR1 SGHAT, CDR2 FQNNGV. CDR3 length: 15 residues. The CDR3 region is CASSPLSGSLYEQYF. CDR3 DNA sequence: TGTGCCAGCAGCCCCCTCTCCGGGAGTTTGTACGAGCAGTACTTC.

On this clone: Additional DNA sequences in this sample encode the identical CDR3. The chain employs TRBV30 and TRBJ2-1; no firm D call. V shed 1 base and J shed 3 bases, with 7 bases lying between them. This CDR3 contains 13 residues. CDR1 is GTSNPN, CDR2 SVGIG, per germline (reference sequence). DNA of the CDR3: TGTGCCTGGAGTGGCGGTAACTACAATGAGCAGTTCTTC. Translating it yields CAWSGGNYNEQFF.

V gene TRBV4-3 combines with J gene TRBJ2-1; D might be TRBD1 (6 bases). CDR1 and CDR2 from the germline V gene are LGHNA and YSLEER. Trimming took 0 bases from V and 7 from J, leaving 19 bases between them. CDR3 size: 17 residues. The DNA of the CDR3 is TGCGCCAGCAGCCAAGATCTATTAACAGGGAGAAAAAATGAGCAGTTCTTC. Translating it yields CASSQDLLTGRKNEQFF.

The chain employs TRBV9 and TRBJ1-1; no firm D call. Germline CDR1 and CDR2: SGDLS and YYNGEE. Between the trimmed V and J ends, which lost 5 bases and 3 bases, there was a span of 11 bases. The CDR3 contains 13 residues. CDR3 in amino acids: CASSYNQDTEAFF. CDR3 nucleotide sequence: TGTGCCAGCAGTTATAATCAGGACACTGAAGCTTTCTTT.

This clone is a singleton in its sample. The chain uses TRBV5-4 and TRBJ2-2; TRBD1 aligns across 10 bases. Trimming took 0 bases from V and 5 from J; bases not matched to a gene: 4. The CDR3 runs 16 residues. Per germline, CDR1 SGHNT and CDR2 YYREEE (reference sequence). For the CDR3, the DNA is TGTGCCAGCAGCTTGGGGGGACAGGGGAGAACCGGGGAGCTGTTTTTT. Encoded protein: CASSLGGQGRTGELFF.